This T cell receptor beta chain was retrieved from a study of cytomegalovirus exposure and HLA in healthy donors. Overall study results and limits: About 87% or about 30% of the time was how often most TCR beta V segments were productive, according to an earlier analysis. In vitro experiments confirmed that three CMV-associated chains were specific for CMV antigens.

V lost 10 bases and J lost 6; bases outside the gene matches: 15. The CDR3 covers 15 residues. CDR1 and CDR2 from the germline V gene are MDHEN and SYDVKM. It was with 60 Vbeta and 13 Jbeta primers that the PCR ran. Profiled with immunoSEQ multiplex PCR; TCRdb holds only in-frame clones, not every one. The table lists more than 150,000 clones, around three quarters of them singletons, with roughly 1.5% in the top ten. Concerning this clone: What it recognizes is unknown.

The clonotype originates from a middle-aged man in good health and CMV-seronegative. Material for sequencing was PBMCs. The V call is TRBV28, the J call TRBJ1-5; TRBD1 matches at 7 bases. The CDR3 DNA sequence: TGTGCCACCGATGAACTAGAGGGGGCTGGTCAGCCCCAGCATTTT. The encoded protein is CATDELEGAGQPQHF.